This T cell receptor beta chain was recorded in a study of blood T cell repertoires in COVID-19 (dated by TCRdb to about 2020). Broadly, across the study: Collaborator samples came from the United States, Italy and Spain and covered acute and convalescent phases of COVID-19. The samples were drawn from the first 160 participants of the ongoing ImmuneRACE study and from 1,200 or so subjects provided by 6 global collaborators. The repertoires were released in a freely available public database intended as a resource for research on the immune response to SARS-CoV-2. Where available, HLA class I and class II types were taken from metadata supplied by the sample provider and were not determined by assay-based typing. Deeply sampled blood TCRbeta repertoires from subjects exposed to, actively infected with, or recovered from COVID-19 were included in the dataset. The prospective study material was composed of cDNA or gDNA derived from T cells, B-cell-depleted T cells, or PBMCs. Sample metadata almost always included a de-identified subject ID, COVID-19 status, age in years and sex. On the study overall, not on this receptor specifically: The quantity of clinical and demographic metadata differed by source and by participant and was supplied without curation.

TCRbeta CDR3 regions were amplified from genomic DNA by means of the immunoSEQ Assay, a bias-controlled multiplex PCR. Per the authors' processing: Within the assay, amplification of reference gene primers was used to estimate how many nucleated cells each sample contained. To quantify the absolute abundance of each unique TCRbeta CDR3 rearrangement, sequence reads were collapsed and filtered. For each sample, productive Simpson clonality was calculated as the square root of Simpson's diversity index over productive rearrangements. TCRdb limited this immuneACCESS table to in-frame rearrangements with V and J called. A share of clones is missing; checked studies link under half to unresolved V genes, and the rest is unexplained. The DNA gave D and trimming, while V, J and clone size come from that table. This sample lists roughly 180,000 clones; approximately 85% were detected once. The top ten hold about 6.3% of the sample.

The V end loses 5 bases and the J end loses 1 base, and a stretch of 9 bases separates them. In the germline V gene (reference sequence), CDR1 corresponds to MNHEY and CDR2 to SMNVEV. Taken from cysteine to phenylalanine, the CDR3 has 14 residues. Just CDR3 DNA is preserved here, 42 bases in frame from base 1. Enrolling through a virtual design, the prospective study's participants ranged in age from roughly 18 to 95 years and lived across around 25 United States geographic areas. Cohort assignment in the prospective study relied on participant-reported clinical history from a screening survey and a study questionnaire. For ImmuneRACE Cohort 3, a participant was defined as recovered based on two consecutive negative NP/OP PCR tests, clearance by a healthcare professional, or resolution of symptoms. In the prospective study, whole blood, serum and a nasopharyngeal or oropharyngeal swab were collected from each participant by mobile phlebotomists. Over a 2-month period, participants in the prospective study had the option of providing additional blood draws and questionnaires. Before DNA extraction, prospective study blood samples were shipped either frozen or at room temperature.

On this clone itself: Its target antigen remains unknown. Base qualities were left out, and no much larger clone turns up one base away.

The specimen was PBMCs or T cells enriched from blood (not recorded which). The chain uses TRBV27 and TRBJ1-5; the D gene identity is not certain. The source is a man aged 40-55 years who had recovered from COVID-19. The CDR3 protein sequence reads: CASSPQVSNQPQHF. The nucleotide sequence is given as TGTGCCAGCAGTCCCCAGGTGAGCAATCAGCCCCAGCATTTT.